A single sample gave rise to the 2 T cell receptor beta chains below, sequenced in a study of OX40 agonist ivuxolimab in advanced cancers. Profiled with immunoSEQ multiplex PCR; TCRdb holds only in-frame clones, not every one. The repertoire holds 91,000 or so clones, 94% seen once, with about 0.19% in the top ten. The specimen comprised CD4+ or CD8+ T cells sorted from blood, sampled in a trial of the OX40 agonist ivuxolimab. These receptors were taken from an adult with an advanced solid tumor such as melanoma, head and neck, liver or kidney cancer.

J is TRBJ2-2 and V is TRBV18, with D possibly matching TRBD1 (6 bases). The CDR3 is made up of 16 amino acids. With 5 bases removed from V and 3 bases from J, the gap between germline ends came to 16 bases. Germline V CDR1 and CDR2: KGHSH, LQKENI. In nucleotides, the CDR3 is TGTGCCAGCTCAGCCCACGGCAGGGGCGACACCGGGGAGCTGTTTTTT. Protein product: CASSAHGRGDTGELFF.

The chain carries TRBV6-7 and TRBJ1-1; 11 bases map to TRBD1. TRBV6-7 belongs to the ORF category, with a function that is uncertain. There are 20 residues in the CDR3. J lost 0 bases, V lost 3 bases, and 15 bases had no gene match. The chain's CDR3 is CASSYRWTGGVGILNTEAFF. CDR3 DNA: TGTGCCAGCAGTTATCGCTGGACAGGGGGCGTCGGAATACTGAACACTGAAGCTTTCTTT.